The source of this T cell receptor (beta chain) is a study of siplizumab effects on memory and regulatory T cells. Study-wide points: Alloreactive CD4+ clones that could be mapped were on average about 74% Treg-derived with siplizumab, against approximately 30% in controls. Unstimulated naive T cells seemed to show more diversity than memory cells did, and they also seemed to be among the major contributors to the alloresponse.

V gave up 0 bases and J gave up 7 bases, with 10 bases separating them. CDR1 is LNHDA, CDR2 SQIVND, per germline (reference sequence). The CDR3 runs to 13 residues. Responder and stimulator cells in the mixed lymphocyte reaction were cultured together for more than five days at 37°C. Stimulator PBMCs labelled with Violet Dye were mixed 1:1 with responder PBMCs labelled with CFSE. The table came from immunoSEQ multiplex PCR; TCRdb's copy has only in-frame clones and leaves some out. The data hold under 15,000 clones, with 47% observed a single time. This clone was detected a few times. No antigen is known for it.

Specimen: CFSE-low (dividing) CD8+ T cells sorted from an allogeneic mixed lymphocyte reaction. The chain couples TRBV19 to TRBJ2-7, with a possible D match to TRBD2 (5 bases). This clonotype was obtained from a human donor in good health; the cells came from an allogeneic mixed lymphocyte reaction. Some clones in this sample may be carry-over from other donors' samples. The CDR3 DNA reads TGTGCCAGTAGTATAGATAGTGCGGGTGAGCAGTACTTC. The encoded protein is CASSIDSAGEQYF.